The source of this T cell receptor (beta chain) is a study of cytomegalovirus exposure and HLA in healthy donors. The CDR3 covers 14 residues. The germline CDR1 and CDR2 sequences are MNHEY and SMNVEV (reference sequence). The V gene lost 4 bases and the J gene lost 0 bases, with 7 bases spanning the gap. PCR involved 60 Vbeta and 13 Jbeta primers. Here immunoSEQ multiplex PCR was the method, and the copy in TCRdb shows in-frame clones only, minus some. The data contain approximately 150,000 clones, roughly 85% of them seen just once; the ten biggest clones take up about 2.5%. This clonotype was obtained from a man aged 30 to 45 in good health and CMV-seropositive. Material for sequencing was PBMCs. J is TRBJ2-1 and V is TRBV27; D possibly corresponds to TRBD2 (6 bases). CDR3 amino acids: CASSYGSSYNEQFF. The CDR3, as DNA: TGTGCCAGCAGTTACGGGAGCTCCTACAATGAGCAGTTCTTC.